The source of this T cell receptor beta chain is a study of control samples from healthy donors and cancer patients (dated by TCRdb to the early 2020s). Via the germline V gene (reference sequence), CDR1 is LGHDT and CDR2 YNNKEL. Including the terminal cysteine and phenylalanine, the CDR3 comprises 16 residues. The kept DNA is CDR3 alone, 48 bases in frame from the first base. V and J are truncated by 6 bases and 7 bases respectively, leaving an intervening sequence of 22 bases. Libraries were made using the immunoSEQ multiplex PCR assay. TCRdb obtained this table from immuneACCESS and retained in-frame rearrangements with V and J assigned. These tables miss some clones; where compared with another copy, unresolved V genes account for less than half of the shortfall, and the remainder is unexplained. For this sample there are roughly 94,000 clones; approximately 84% appear just once. Under 50% of the sample belongs to the ten largest clones.

In the case of this clone: The antigen this receptor binds is unknown. No much larger clone exists at a distance of one base, and base qualities are not known.

The clonotype originates from a man aged 70 or older with lung cancer. The chain joins TRBV3-1 (or the pseudogene TRBV3-2) to TRBJ2-1; a tentative D call is TRBD2 (5 bases match). The source material was PBMCs. The DNA is as follows: TGTGCCAGCAGTCAACCCCCCGCGAGGGTGAGAAATGAGCAGTTCTTC. This sequence encodes CASSQPPARVRNEQFF.